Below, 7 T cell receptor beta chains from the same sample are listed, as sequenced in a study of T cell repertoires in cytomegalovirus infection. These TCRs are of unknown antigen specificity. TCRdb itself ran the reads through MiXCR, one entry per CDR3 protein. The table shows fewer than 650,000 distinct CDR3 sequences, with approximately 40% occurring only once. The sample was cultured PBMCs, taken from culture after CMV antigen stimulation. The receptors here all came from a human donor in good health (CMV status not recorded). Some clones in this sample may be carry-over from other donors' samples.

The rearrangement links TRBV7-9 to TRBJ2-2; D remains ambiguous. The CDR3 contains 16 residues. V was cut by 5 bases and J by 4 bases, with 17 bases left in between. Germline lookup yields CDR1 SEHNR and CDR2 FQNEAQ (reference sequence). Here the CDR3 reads CASSPSLDVVTGELFF. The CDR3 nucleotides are TGTGCCAGCAGCCCGAGCTTAGACGTTGTCACCGGGGAGCTGTTTTTT.

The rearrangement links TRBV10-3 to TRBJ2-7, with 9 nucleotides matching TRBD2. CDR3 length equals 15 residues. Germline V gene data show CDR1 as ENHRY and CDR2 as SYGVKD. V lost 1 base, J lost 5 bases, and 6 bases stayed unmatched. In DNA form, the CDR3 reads TGTGCCATCAGTGAGTTTGCGGGAGGGCAGAACGAGCAGTACTTC. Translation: CAISEFAGGQNEQYF.

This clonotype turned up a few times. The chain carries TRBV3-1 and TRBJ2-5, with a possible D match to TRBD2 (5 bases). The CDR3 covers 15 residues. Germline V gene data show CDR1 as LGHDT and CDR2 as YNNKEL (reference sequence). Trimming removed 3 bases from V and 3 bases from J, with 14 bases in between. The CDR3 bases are TGTGCCAGCAGCCACAGAGGGCGTGGAAAAGAGACCCAGTACTTC. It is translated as CASSHRGRGKETQYF.

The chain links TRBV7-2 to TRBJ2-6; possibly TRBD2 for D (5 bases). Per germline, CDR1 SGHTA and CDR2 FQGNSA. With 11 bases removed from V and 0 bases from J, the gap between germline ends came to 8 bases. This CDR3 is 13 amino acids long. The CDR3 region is CALGSSGANVLTF. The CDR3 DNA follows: TGTGCCTTGGGGAGCTCTGGGGCCAACGTCCTGACTTTC.

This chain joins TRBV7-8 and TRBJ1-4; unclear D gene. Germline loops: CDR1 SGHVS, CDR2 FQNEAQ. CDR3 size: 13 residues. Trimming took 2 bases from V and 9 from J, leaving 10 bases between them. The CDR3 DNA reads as TGTGCCAGCAGCTTATCAGGACGGCAAAAACTGTTTTTT. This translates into CASSLSGRQKLFF.

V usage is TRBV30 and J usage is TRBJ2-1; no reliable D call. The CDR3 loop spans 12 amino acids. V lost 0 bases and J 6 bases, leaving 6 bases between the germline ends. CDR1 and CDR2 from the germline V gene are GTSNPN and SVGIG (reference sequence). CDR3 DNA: TGTGCCTGGAGTGTAATAGGCAATGAGCAGTTCTTC. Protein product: CAWSVIGNEQFF. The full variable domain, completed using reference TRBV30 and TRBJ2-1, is SQTIHQWPATLVQPVGSPLSLECTVEGTSNPNLYWYRQAAGRGLQLLFYSVGIGQISSEVPQNLSASRPQDRQFILSSKKLLLSDSGFYLCAWSVIGNEQFFGPGTRLTVL.

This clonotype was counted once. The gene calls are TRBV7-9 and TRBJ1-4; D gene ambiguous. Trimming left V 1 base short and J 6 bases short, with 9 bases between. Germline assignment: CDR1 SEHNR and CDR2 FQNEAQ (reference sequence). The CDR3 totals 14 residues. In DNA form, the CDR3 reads TGTGCCAGCAGCTTAGGACGCGGAGATGAAAAACTGTTTTTT. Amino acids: CASSLGRGDEKLFF.